The source of this T cell receptor (beta chain) is a study of tumor-infiltrating lymphocytes in oesophageal squamous cell carcinoma. The CDR3 has 15 amino acids. Germline V CDR1 and CDR2: MGHDK, SYGVNS. Deletions cut 2 bases from V and 0 bases from J, with 11 bases between. This clonotype was seen many times. From the PCR reads, TCRdb called clonotypes with MiXCR, one entry per CDR3 protein. This sample has approximately 14,000 distinct CDR3 sequences; 50% occur once, and the top ten carry roughly a sixth. The TCR sequence derives from a male donor with esophageal squamous cell carcinoma. The V gene is TRBV25-1, the J gene TRBJ2-7; perhaps TRBD2 as D (7 bases). The sample consisted of esophageal tumor tissue. CDR3: CASSEAGAGSYEQYF. The CDR3 DNA reads TGTGCCAGCAGTGAAGCGGGGGCGGGCTCCTACGAGCAGTACTTC.